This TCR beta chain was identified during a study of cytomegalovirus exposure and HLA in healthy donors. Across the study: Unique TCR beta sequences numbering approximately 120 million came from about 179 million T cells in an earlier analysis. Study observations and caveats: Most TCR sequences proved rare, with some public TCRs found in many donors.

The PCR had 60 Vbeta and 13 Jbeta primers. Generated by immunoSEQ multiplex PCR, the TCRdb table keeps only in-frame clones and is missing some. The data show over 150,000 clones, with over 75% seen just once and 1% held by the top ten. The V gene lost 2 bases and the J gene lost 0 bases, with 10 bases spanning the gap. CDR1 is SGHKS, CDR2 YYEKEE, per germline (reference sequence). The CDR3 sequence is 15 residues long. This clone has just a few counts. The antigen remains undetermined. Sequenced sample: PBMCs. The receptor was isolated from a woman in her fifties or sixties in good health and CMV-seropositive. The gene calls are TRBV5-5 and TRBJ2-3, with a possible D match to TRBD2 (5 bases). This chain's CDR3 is CASSLGLSSTDTQYF. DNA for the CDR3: TGTGCCAGCAGCTTAGGACTCAGCAGCACAGATACGCAGTATTTT.